One TCR beta chain is described in this entry. TCRdb's copy holds only in-frame clones and misses some; the assay was immunoSEQ multiplex PCR. Of about 73,000 clones detected, over 80% appear once; the ten largest clones hold 2.8%. The CDR3 extends over 13 amino acids. Germline CDR1 is SQVTM and CDR2 is ANQGSEA. Trimming removed 7 bases from V and 7 bases from J; junction bases left unmatched: 11. The data derive from a study of T cell changes during pregnancy in multiple sclerosis. This TCR was sampled from a female donor in good health, enrolled as a control in a pregnancy study. The chain links TRBV29-1 to TRBJ2-5; 8 bases align to TRBD2. This specimen was peripheral blood, taken in the third trimester of pregnancy. DNA of the CDR3: TGCAGCGCAACACTAGCGGCCGGAGGGACCCAGTACTTC. Amino acid sequence: CSATLAAGGTQYF.